This passage covers 26 T cell receptor beta chains from one sample sequenced in a study of blood T cells in healthy people across ages. Sample-barcoded 5' priming and a J-beta primer mix drove a second PCR of roughly 7 to 11 cycles. TCRdb independently ran MiXCR on the 5' RACE reads; one entry per CDR3 protein. The table has around 1,800,000 distinct CDR3 sequences, about two fifths seen once. What was sequenced was blood. The receptors here all came from a human donor in good health.

The genes are TRBV2 and TRBJ2-7; the D gene is possibly TRBD2 (6 bases). The tail of the sequence fits TRBJ2-5 better, so the J call may be wrong. This CDR3 is 14 amino acids long. Germline CDR1 is SNHLY and CDR2 is FYNNEI. The CDR3 region has the DNA TGTGCCAGCACTTACATATCTGGGGGGGAGACCCAGTACTTC. Translating it yields CASTYISGGETQYF.

This sequence joins TRBV12-3 or TRBV12-4 and TRBJ1-4; D gene unclear. The V and J ends lost 6 bases and 5 bases respectively, with 13 bases between them. The CDR3 consists of 14 residues. The DNA for the CDR3 is TGTGCCAGCAGAATGGACGGCGGGAATGAAAAACTGTTTTTT. It encodes CASRMDGGNEKLFF.

This clonotype was seen more than once but under ten times. The chain is built from TRBV5-1 and TRBJ2-2; TRBD1 is a possible D gene (5 bases). Per the germline V gene, CDR1 is SGHRS and CDR2 is YFSETQ. This CDR3 spans 14 amino acids. The V end was cut by 6 bases, the J end by 6 bases, with 15 bases between. CDR3 region: CASTVSRGSGELFF. The CDR3 bases are TGCGCCAGCACAGTTTCTAGGGGCTCCGGGGAGCTGTTTTTT.

The table lists this clonotype with a few counts. The chain has TRBV20-1 and TRBJ2-3; possible D gene TRBD1, 6 bases. The CDR3 length is 15 residues. Trimming removed 2 bases from V and 4 bases from J, with 16 bases in between. From germline, CDR1 is DFQATT and CDR2 SNEGSKA (reference sequence). CDR3 DNA: TGCAGTGCTAGACCTGCAGGGGTTGGTCCAGATACGCAGTATTTT. It yields the protein CSARPAGVGPDTQYF.

The chain combines TRBV12-3 or TRBV12-4 with TRBJ2-1; no definite D call. The CDR3 consists of 15 residues. V was clipped by 4 bases and J by 4 bases, with 14 bases between them. Here the CDR3 reads CASSSSSGFYNEQFF. The CDR3 nucleotides read TGTGCCAGCAGTTCTTCCAGTGGTTTTTACAATGAGCAGTTCTTC.

V is TRBV28 and J is TRBJ1-6; maybe TRBD1 (5 bases). CDR3 size: 16 residues. Germline CDR1 MDHEN, CDR2 SYDVKM. V lost 5 bases and J 5 bases, leaving 16 bases between the germline ends. The CDR3 region is CASSPPGDHDNSPLHF. CDR3 nucleotides: TGTGCCAGCAGTCCCCCGGGGGATCACGATAATTCACCCCTCCACTTT.

J is TRBJ1-6 and V is TRBV7-2; D possibly corresponds to TRBD1 (6 bases). V lost 8 bases to trimming and J lost 6 bases, with 8 bases between them. Germline V CDR1 and CDR2: SGHTA, FQGNSA. The CDR3 is 12 amino acids. CDR3 amino acids: CASGQLNSPLHF. The CDR3 DNA reads as TGTGCCAGCGGACAGCTTAATTCACCCCTCCACTTT.

This clonotype was detected a few times. This chain uses TRBV29-1 with TRBJ2-6; no clear D gene. The V gene lost 0 bases and the J gene lost 2 bases, with 8 bases spanning the gap. Germline V CDR1 and CDR2: SQVTM, ANQGSEA. The length of the CDR3 is 15 residues. The CDR3 reads CSVEEWVTGANVLTF. As DNA, the CDR3 is TGCAGCGTTGAAGAATGGGTGACTGGGGCCAACGTCCTGACTTTC.

The V gene is TRBV20-1, the J gene TRBJ2-3; D gene ambiguous. V was clipped by 3 bases and J by 2 bases, with 12 bases between them. This CDR3 comprises 14 residues. CDR1 is DFQATT, CDR2 SNEGSKA, per germline (reference sequence). The CDR3 region has the DNA TGCAGTGCTAGCAGACAACCCACCACAGATACGCAGTATTTT. Protein sequence: CSASRQPTTDTQYF.

The chain uses TRBV6-2 or TRBV6-3 and TRBJ2-4; tentatively, D is TRBD1 (6 bases). This CDR3 spans 15 amino acids. Looked up from germline, CDR1 is MNHEY and CDR2 is SVGEGT. V shed 1 base and J shed 13 bases, with 20 bases lying between them. CDR3 loop: CASSYFRGQKNGQYF. CDR3 sequence (DNA): TGTGCCAGCAGTTACTTTCGTGGACAGAAAAACGGGCAGTACTTC.

The V and J genes are TRBV2 and TRBJ2-5, with TRBD2 matching 11 bases. The CDR3 extends over 17 amino acids. The germline V gene has CDR1 SNHLY and CDR2 FYNNEI. J gave up 5 bases and V 1 base, and 9 bases lay outside the gene matches. The CDR3 DNA follows: TGTGCCAGCAGTGAAGATCCTTCCGGGACTAGCGGTGAGACCCAGTACTTC. Its translation: CASSEDPSGTSGETQYF.

There are many counts of this clonotype. CDR3 protein: CASSPGSSGREQYF. CDR3 nucleotides: TGTGCCAGCAGCCCGGGCTCGTCTGGGAGGGAGCAGTACTTC. This chain links TRBV7-3 with TRBJ2-7, with D possibly TRBD2 on 6 matching bases. Trimming stripped 5 bases from V and 7 bases from J, with 18 bases between. Germline values: CDR1 SGHTA, CDR2 FQGTGA. This CDR3 is built from 14 residues.

The chain recombines TRBV20-1 with TRBJ2-1; D may be TRBD1 (6 bases). The CDR3 is 15 amino acids. Germline V gives CDR1 DFQATT, CDR2 SNEGSKA (reference sequence). Trimming shortened V by 0 bases and J by 0 bases, and 9 bases separated the two germline ends. The CDR3 protein is CSARDTGYSYNEQFF. The CDR3 DNA follows: TGCAGTGCTAGAGATACAGGGTACTCCTACAATGAGCAGTTCTTC.

This clonotype came up a few times. The chain recombines TRBV20-1 with TRBJ2-3; TRBD2 is a possible D gene (6 bases). From germline, CDR1 is DFQATT and CDR2 SNEGSKA (reference sequence). The CDR3 consists of 14 residues. The V end lost 2 bases, the J end lost 2 bases, and 11 bases lay between the germline ends. The CDR3 nucleotides are TGCAGTGCTAGAAGCCAGGGACTCACAGATACGCAGTATTTT. Translated: CSARSQGLTDTQYF.

The genes are TRBV12-3 or TRBV12-4 and TRBJ2-3, with 8 nucleotides matching TRBD2. This CDR3 comprises 16 residues. Trimming at V came to 0 bases and at J to 0 bases, leaving 2 bases not matched to a gene. DNA of the CDR3: TGTGCCAGCAGTTTAGCTAGCGGGGTTAGCACAGATACGCAGTATTTT. It specifies CASSLASGVSTDTQYF.

This clonotype was counted between two and nine times. The rearrangement joins TRBV12-5 to TRBJ2-1, with 8 bases aligning to TRBD2. This CDR3 is built from 16 residues. Germline V gives CDR1 LGHNT, CDR2 FRNRAP. The V segment lost 0 bases and the J segment 6 bases; nucleotides outside the gene matches: 7. The CDR3 reads CASGLVLAGGSNEQFF. As DNA, the CDR3 is TGTGCTAGTGGTTTGGTACTTGCGGGGGGTAGCAATGAGCAGTTCTTC.

Only a few counts were recorded for this clonotype. This may be a read error: a much more frequent sequence differs by one nucleotide. This rearrangement joins TRBV29-1 to TRBJ2-3, with D perhaps TRBD2 (5 bases). Germline V gene data show CDR1 as SQVTM and CDR2 as ANQGSEA. V was cut by 7 bases and J by 2 bases, with 19 bases left in between. The CDR3 consists of 15 residues. CDR3 region: CSAEGRPGHTDTQYF. The DNA of the CDR3 is TGCAGCGCCGAGGGCCGCCCTGGCCACACAGATACGCAGTATTTT.

This clonotype has only a few counts. The gene calls are TRBV3-1 and TRBJ2-5, with D uncertain. Matching the DNA end better, TRBJ2-7 makes the J call doubtful. Looked up from germline, CDR1 is LGHDT and CDR2 is YNNKEL (reference sequence). This CDR3 is built from 13 residues. CDR3 DNA: TGTGCCAGCAGCCTACCCGGTTTTGGCGAGCAGTACTTC. This encodes CASSLPGFGEQYF.

This clonotype was seen a few times. This could be a read error, since a much larger clone is one nucleotide away. The chain has TRBV7-2 and TRBJ2-5, with D unclear. Per germline, CDR1 SGHTA and CDR2 FQGNSA. The CDR3 consists of 13 residues. The CDR3 sequence: CASSFMYQEAQYF. As DNA, the CDR3 is TGTGCCAGCAGCTTCATGTACCAAGAGGCCCAGTACTTC. The full variable domain, its missing parts supplied by reference TRBV7-2 and TRBJ2-5, is GAGVSQSPSNKVTEKGKDVELRCDPISGHTALYWYRQSLGQGLEFLIYFQGNSAPDKSGLPSDRFSAERTGGSVSTLTIQRTQQEDSAVYLCASSFMYQEAQYFGPGTRLLVL.

This clonotype has only a few counts. The chain uses TRBV7-2 and TRBJ2-7; unclear D gene. The CDR3 covers 13 residues. Germline CDR1 and CDR2: SGHTA and FQGNSA. The V and J ends lost 5 bases and 0 bases respectively, with 8 bases between them. The CDR3 sequence is CASSPFLSYEQYF. The CDR3 DNA follows: TGTGCCAGCAGCCCTTTCCTCTCCTACGAGCAGTACTTC.

V is TRBV4-1 and J is TRBJ2-3; a weak D match, TRBD1 (5 bases). V was clipped by 1 base and J by 5 bases, with 13 bases between them. The germline V gene has CDR1 MGHRA and CDR2 YSYEKL. The CDR3 length is 15 residues. CDR3 DNA sequence: TGCGCCAGCAGCCAAGTTGGACAAGATCGAGATACGCAGTATTTT. This codes for CASSQVGQDRDTQYF.

This rearrangement joins TRBV20-1 to TRBJ1-1; D call uncertain. This CDR3 spans 14 amino acids. The V gene lost 2 bases and the J gene lost 0 bases, with 10 bases spanning the gap. Germline CDR1 and CDR2: DFQATT and SNEGSKA (reference sequence). The CDR3 DNA reads TGCAGTGCTAGAACGACCGTTATGAACACTGAAGCTTTCTTT. Protein product: CSARTTVMNTEAFF.

The chain recombines TRBV7-6 with TRBJ2-7; D is unclear. With 2 bases removed from V and 1 base from J, the gap between germline ends came to 6 bases. The germline gives CDR1 SGHVS, CDR2 FNYEAQ. The CDR3 length is 13 residues. The CDR3, as DNA: TGTGCCAGCAGCTTAATGGGATCCTACGAGCAGTACTTC. Its translation: CASSLMGSYEQYF.

The chain recombines TRBV18 with TRBJ1-3; possible D gene TRBD1, 5 bases. The CDR3 spans 15 residues. In germline, CDR1 is KGHSH, CDR2 LQKENI. V was shortened by 6 bases and J by 0 bases, with 12 bases between the two germline ends. As DNA, the CDR3 is TGTGCCAGCTCCCCCAACGACAGCTCTGGAAACACCATATATTTT. This gives the protein CASSPNDSSGNTIYF.

This clonotype has a count of ten or more. The chain links TRBV4-3 to TRBJ2-1; perhaps TRBD1 as D (6 bases). The V end was cut by 0 bases, the J end by 2 bases, with 8 bases between. Germline CDR1 LGHNA, CDR2 YSLEER. This CDR3 comprises 15 residues. CDR3 loop: CASSQEGGAYNEQFF. In DNA, the CDR3 is TGCGCCAGCAGCCAAGAAGGGGGAGCCTACAATGAGCAGTTCTTC.

The chain joins TRBV7-9 to TRBJ2-7, with 7 bases aligning to TRBD1. CDR1 SEHNR and CDR2 FQNEAQ come from the germline V gene (reference sequence). J was trimmed by 6 bases and V by 6 bases; bases with no gene match: 8. The CDR3 loop spans 13 amino acids. The CDR3 region has the DNA TGTGCCAGCAGGTCGCCTGGGACAGTCGAGCAGTACTTC. Its translation is CASRSPGTVEQYF.